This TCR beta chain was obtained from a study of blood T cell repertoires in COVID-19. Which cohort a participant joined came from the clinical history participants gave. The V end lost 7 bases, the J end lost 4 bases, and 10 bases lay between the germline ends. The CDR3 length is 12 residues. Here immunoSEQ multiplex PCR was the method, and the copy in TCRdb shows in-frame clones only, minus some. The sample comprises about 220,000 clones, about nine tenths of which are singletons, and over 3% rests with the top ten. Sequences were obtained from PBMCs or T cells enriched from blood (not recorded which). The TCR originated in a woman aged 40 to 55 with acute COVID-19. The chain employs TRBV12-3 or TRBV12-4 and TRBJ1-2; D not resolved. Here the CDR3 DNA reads TGTGCCAGCACCCAGAACAGCTATGGCTACACCTTC. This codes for CASTQNSYGYTF.